This TCR beta chain was retrieved from a study of identical twins (dated by TCRdb to about 2016). With regard to the full study: To test whether fetal clonotypes persist, this study deep-sequenced TCR alpha and beta repertoires from monozygotic twins, from unrelated adults of various ages, and from cord blood. Replicate twin experiments were performed at different times using different library preparation protocols to rule out contamination. The paper as a whole reports these results and caveats: Out-of-frame TCR alpha sharing in monozygotic twins was systematically underestimated by recombination models, whereas sharing between unrelated individuals was in agreement with the recombination models. The excess sharing between twins in beta out-of-frame sequences was weaker because fewer shared sequences reduced the signal-to-noise ratio. Because the same donors could not be followed over many years, the conclusions relied on cross-sectional statistical analysis. Zero-insertion analyses could be partly confounded by invariant T cells such as MAIT and iNKT, though diverse VJ usage argued against such confounding for most clonotypes. Compared with coincidental sharing between unrelated individuals, out-of-frame TCR alpha sequences shared between twins had an excess of sequences with low generation probability. Fewer insertions were carried by abundant cord blood beta clonotypes, a similar but weaker trend appeared in young adult naive repertoires, and no such trend appeared in memory repertoires.

Library preparation was by 5' RACE. The listed sequencing device is Illumina HiSeq 2000. A universal primer binding site was introduced by template switching, and a unique molecular identifier was present in the final cDNA, enabling accurate counting of TCR cDNA molecules. Specific primers in the conserved constant-segment region were used to synthesize first-strand cDNA for the TCR alpha and beta chains. To control for contamination, every cDNA library carried two barcodes: a SMART-Mk sample barcode plus Illumina barcodes. Two successive PCR steps introduced TruSeq adapter sequences along with Illumina sample barcodes. Sequencing of the TCR alpha and beta cDNA libraries was done on the Illumina HiSeq platform using custom primers. Per the source publication's procedure: Unique molecular identifiers were extracted from raw reads with MiGEC, and CDR3 positions were determined with MiXCR. For each individual, recombination models were inferred using an EM algorithm with the repgenHMM and IGoR tools. The tcR package in R was used for shared clonotype analysis, with sharing normalized by the product of cloneset sizes. To study raw recombination free of thymic and clonal selection effects, out-of-frame nonproductive sequences were analyzed. In TCRdb, the public reads were trimmed at Q25 with fastp and aligned with MiXCR, with productive beta chains retained. Each CDR3 protein gets just one entry, which takes the most common genes and DNA from the rows behind it. The V and J calls were determined by TCRdb, not by the authors. The sample has about 660,000 distinct CDR3 sequences on record, 8.6% of them singletons. Of the sample, approximately 0.94% falls within the top ten clones.

Every donor in the study was a healthy Caucasian. The twin cohort consisted of three pairs of female monozygotic twins, all aged about 18 to 30 years. Peripheral blood mononuclear cells were the source from which RNA for the TCR libraries was isolated. CDR1 and CDR2, looked up from the germline V gene, are KGHSH and LQKENI. Trimming accounts for 2 bases at V and 3 bases at J, while the number of junction bases matched to no gene is 7. The CDR3, cysteine through phenylalanine, is 15 amino acids long. The retained sequence is limited to the CDR3, 45 bases, with the frame set at the first base. For this clonotype: Its antigen remains undetermined. Per-nucleotide qualities are absent, and no much larger clonotype sits a single base away.

The same data also contributed to another study, on yellow fever vaccine responses in identical twins. The second paper further reports: According to the authors, the vaccine-induced T cell response in identical twins seemed to be partly convergent and partly specific to each individual. In the study, vaccine-responding T cell clones were precisely tracked in identical twins.

The TCR was taken from a woman between 18 and 29 years old in good health. The material sequenced was PBMCs. The chain joins TRBV18 to TRBJ2-7, and 7 junction bases match TRBD2. CDR3 loop: CASSPNGGSNYEQYF. The nucleotides read TGTGCCAGCTCACCAAATGGCGGGAGTAACTACGAGCAGTACTTC.